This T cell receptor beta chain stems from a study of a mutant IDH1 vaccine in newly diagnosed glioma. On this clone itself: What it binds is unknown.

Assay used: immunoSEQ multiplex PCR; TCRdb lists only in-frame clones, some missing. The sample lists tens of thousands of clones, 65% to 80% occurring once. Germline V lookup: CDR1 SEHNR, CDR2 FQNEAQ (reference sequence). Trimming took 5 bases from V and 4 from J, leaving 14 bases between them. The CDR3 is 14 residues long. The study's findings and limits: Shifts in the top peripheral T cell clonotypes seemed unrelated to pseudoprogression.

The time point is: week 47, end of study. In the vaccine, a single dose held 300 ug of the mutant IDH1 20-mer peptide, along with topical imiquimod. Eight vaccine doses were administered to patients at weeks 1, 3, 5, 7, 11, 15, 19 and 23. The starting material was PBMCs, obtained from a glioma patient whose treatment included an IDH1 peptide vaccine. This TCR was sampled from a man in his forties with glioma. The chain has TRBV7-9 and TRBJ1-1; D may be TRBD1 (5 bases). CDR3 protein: CASSPGLGGTEAFF. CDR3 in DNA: TGTGCCAGCAGCCCGGGCCTCGGGGGCACTGAAGCTTTCTTT.